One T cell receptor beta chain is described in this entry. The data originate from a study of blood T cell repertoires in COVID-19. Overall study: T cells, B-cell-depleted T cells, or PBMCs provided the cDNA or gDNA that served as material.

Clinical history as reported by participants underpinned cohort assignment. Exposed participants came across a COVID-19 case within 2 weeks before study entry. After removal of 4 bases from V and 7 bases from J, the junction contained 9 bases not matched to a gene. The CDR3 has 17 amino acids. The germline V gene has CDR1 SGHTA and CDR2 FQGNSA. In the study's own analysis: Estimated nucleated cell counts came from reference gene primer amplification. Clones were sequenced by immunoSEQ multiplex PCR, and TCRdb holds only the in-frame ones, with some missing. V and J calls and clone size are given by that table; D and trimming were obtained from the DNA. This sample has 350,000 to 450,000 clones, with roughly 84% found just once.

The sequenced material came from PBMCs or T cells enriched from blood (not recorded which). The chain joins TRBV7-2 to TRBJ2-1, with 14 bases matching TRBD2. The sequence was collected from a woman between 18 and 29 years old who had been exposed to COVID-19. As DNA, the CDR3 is TGTGCCAGCAGCTCGACCTTGGGACTAGCGGGAGTAAATGAGCAGTTCTTC. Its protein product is CASSSTLGLAGVNEQFF.